This T cell receptor beta chain is from a study of cytomegalovirus exposure and HLA in healthy donors (dated by TCRdb to about 2017). Regarding the study in general: An earlier analysis of 587 of the donors reported about 250 Gb of sequence data and more than 90 million unique TCR beta sequences from about 179 million T cells. Around 320 gigabases of sequencing data and 70 million to 85 million unique TCR sequences were included in an early release covering roughly 700 HLA-typed donors. Among the 398 genotyped donors, about 85% belonged to the genetic ancestry cluster associated with self-reported Caucasian donors. The study aimed to test whether signatures of past pathogen exposure could be identified by cataloging public T cell receptors. Using immunosequencing, the study profiled T cell repertoires from 666 subjects and related those repertoires to cytomegalovirus serostatus. Along with the 666-subject first cohort, a separate validation cohort of 120 different subjects was used. To predict cytomegalovirus infection status, the study brought together high-throughput TCR immunosequencing, statistical association of individual TCRs with disease status, and machine learning. To study patterns of TCR occurrence, a later analysis re-analyzed previously published TCR beta repertoires from 666 donors and added high-resolution HLA genotyping. Rather than using new phenotypic data, the later analysis identified candidate immune exposures from TCR beta sequences and from how often those sequences occurred across donors. An earlier analysis of about 620 of the donors applied high-throughput TCR beta sequencing to assess whether each TCR beta V gene segment acted as functional or pseudogenic. Alongside the repertoire data, information on donor age, sex, ethnicity and CMV serostatus was compiled. A later genetic analysis used genome-wide SNP genotypes for about 55% of the 666 donors, treating that subset as a discovery cohort. All discovery cohort repertoires had been generated using a single sequencing platform. Both class I and class II loci were covered by HLA typing, at four-digit resolution. The number of typed donors differed by locus: about 620-630 for A, B, C, DRB1 and DQB1; 500 to 550 for DQA1; around 610 for DPA1; and 450 to 480 for DPB1. Four or five DR-DQ haplotypes were handled as single units for association and clustering because linkage in the cohort was strong. On average, over 200,000 unique TCR beta nucleotide sequences were sequenced per donor among roughly 430 genotyped donors of the cohort, with about 19% of those sequences being non-productive. What the research found in general, with its limitations: A later genetic analysis reported fewer N-insertions in productive TCRs among donors in an Asian-associated ancestry cluster than the approximately 700-donor mean. According to the authors, the approach could potentially be generalized to other disease states and immunological phenotypes. The sequencing pipeline was judged likely to have produced a cluster of highly shared sequence variants as a technical artifact. Because some donors lacked HLA typing at each locus, the association tests relied only on the typed subset. The classifier was reported to diagnose cytomegalovirus status with high specificity and sensitivity in both the original cohort and the validation cohort. In an earlier analysis of under 600 of the donors, most TCR beta V segments were observed in productive rearrangements about 87% or about 30% of the time, broadly matching IMGT annotations. Because the 87-base-pair reads could not distinguish some IMGT-functional V segments, including TRBV6-2 and TRBV6-3, those segments were excluded. In this cohort, only TCR beta chains were sequenced, and detectable features were limited by the absence of alpha or paired-chain data. Specific HLA alleles were associated with 15,000 to 20,000 TCR beta sequences at a false discovery rate of 0.05 in a later analysis. A further reported finding was that TCR beta sequences accurately predicted the HLA-A and HLA-B alleles for most subjects in the first cohort. Most TCR sequences were observed very rarely across donors, whereas some public TCRs were present in many individuals. Compared with equally common non-associated chains, HLA-associated TCR beta chains in a later analysis were more clonally expanded and had lower generation probabilities. In vitro tests confirmed that a few of the cytomegalovirus-associated TCR beta chains recognize cytomegalovirus antigens. Assigning TCR associations to individual alleles was difficult when HLA alleles, especially DR and DQ, strongly co-occurred. Correlated functional status among segregating V segments might reflect linkage disequilibrium, but an unknown experimental factor could not be ruled out. In a later analysis, the rate of TCR association differed among HLA loci, with DRB1 alleles having the most associated TCRs and HLA-C alleles having the fewest. A later analysis found that most CMV-associated TCR beta chains appeared HLA-restricted, with HLA associations seemingly driven largely by CMV exposure. The presence/absence analyses assumed that sequencing depth was roughly uniform across donors, and that assumption may not be true. A later genetic analysis associated a missense DCLRE1C variant with V-gene and J-gene trimming of TCR beta chains, and an independent cohort replicated the association. Because counts were too low, some 16 rarely observed V segments, including chromosome 9 orphons, were excluded from the earlier analysis of 500 to 700 of the donors. The study listed around 160 TCR beta chains as associated with cytomegalovirus. According to a later analysis, parvovirus B19, influenza, CMV and Epstein-Barr virus appeared linked to several top co-occurrence clusters. Immune exposure information for the cohort was limited to CMV serostatus.

Library method: the immunoSEQ multiplex PCR assay. For the multiplex PCR, a mixture combining 60 forward primers for TCR Vbeta segments and 13 reverse primers for TCR Jbeta segments was used. The CDR3 region of rearranged TCR beta genes was amplified from genomic DNA with a multiplex PCR assay. The amplified TCR beta libraries were sequenced on the Illumina HiSeq System as 87-base-pair reads. From the authors' description of their analysis: A later analysis counted about 82 million unique TCR beta chains across the 650 to 700 repertoires, and 10 million to 12 million of these chains were shared by at least two donors. Raw reads were error-corrected and collapsed into unique sequences by a nearest-neighbor algorithm in which closely related sequences were merged to remove PCR and sequencing errors. Alignment of CDR3 sequences to IMGT reference sequences was used to assign V, D and J gene segments. For a sequence to be retained, a match of at least six nucleotides to both a V gene segment and a J gene segment was required. A rearrangement was called productive if the CDR3 had no stop codons and remained in frame with V and J, and every other rearrangement was called non-productive. CDR3 was defined by IMGT convention, running from the second conserved V-encoded cysteine to the conserved J-encoded phenylalanine. The earlier analysis of 450 to 750 of the donors excluded any sequence lacking an unambiguous match to a single V gene segment. In an earlier analysis of a few hundred of the donors, V segments were called functional above 56.7% productive rearrangements and were called segregating when the between-donor standard deviation exceeded 5%. To diagnose cytomegalovirus status from the catalog of TCR beta chain sequences, a statistical classification framework was built. In a later analysis, V and J genes were assigned by comparing TCR nucleotide sequences against IMGT/GENE-DB human TR gene sequences. The TCRdist pipeline was used in a later analysis to assign CDR3 sequences and most-parsimonious VDJ recombination scenarios. In a later analysis, every TCR beta chain was defined by the combination of its CDR3 amino acid sequence and its V-gene family, and reads without a unique V-gene family were dropped. As a way to deal with suspected cross-contamination and a sequencing artifact, a later analysis dropped 640 or so nucleotide sequences that were highly shared and had low generation probability. A later analysis calculated a clonal expansion index for each public chain from normalized within-repertoire ranks of inferred template counts. Generation probabilities in a later analysis came from a VDJ recombination model fitted to out-of-frame rearrangements, and those results were checked against IGoR. In a later analysis, hypergeometric tests were used to score TCR-TCR, TCR-HLA and TCR-CMV co-occurrence, with a repertoire-size bias correction applied to TCR pairs. In a later analysis, false discovery rates were estimated by permuting HLA or CMV assignments 20 times. A later analysis grouped co-occurring TCRs with DBSCAN, adding TCRdist sequence similarity when clustering within HLA-allele-positive subsets. For co-occurrence clustering, repertoires with fewer than 30,000 or more than 120,000 public chains were excluded, along with four to six repertoires with anomalous nucleotide sharing. In TCRdb, the immuneACCESS table is reduced to in-frame sequences with V and J assigned. These tables do not hold every clone; where another copy was compared, an unresolved V gene accounts for under half, and the others remain unexplained. D and trimming were read from the DNA, whereas the V and J calls and clone size are those reported in that table. This sample's table has entries for around 100,000 clones. Clones ranked in the top ten supply under 0.7% of the sample.

As concerns this clone: Its antigen is not yet known.

In total, approximately 700 healthy bone marrow donors made up the cohort. All cohort members were sampled while nominally healthy, although unrecorded immune exposures were likely present. The donor tested CMV seronegative, placing the donor among the 350 or so seronegative members of the cohort. Every donor gave a peripheral blood sample, and the peripheral blood mononuclear cells from that sample were used for TCR beta sequencing. Genomic DNA extraction from the blood cell samples was performed with the Qiagen DNeasy Blood Extraction Kit. From cysteine to phenylalanine, the CDR3 is 13 amino acids long. Only the CDR3 DNA is retained, 39 bases long and in frame from the first base. Sequences MNHNS (CDR1) and SASEGT (CDR2) are obtained from the germline V gene. V loses 8 bases, J loses 6 bases, and the germline ends lie 16 bases apart.

The rearranged segments are TRBV6-1 and TRBJ1-2; 6 matching bases give a weak D call of TRBD1. The sample consisted of PBMCs. The source of this sequence is a man between 50 and 59 years old in good health and CMV-seronegative. The nucleotide sequence is given as TGTGCCAGCGACCGGGACACCTGGAATGGCTACACCTTC. Its protein is CASDRDTWNGYTF.